This T cell receptor (beta chain) came from a study of blood T cell repertoires in COVID-19. Clones were read by immunoSEQ multiplex PCR, and TCRdb kept only the in-frame ones, dropping some. The sample shows about 170,000 clones, over 70% of them seen only once. Trimming pared 2 bases from V and 6 bases from J, leaving 5 bases between. The germline gives CDR1 SGHNT, CDR2 YYREEE (reference sequence). This CDR3 region has 11 residues. The receptor was derived from a woman in her forties or fifties in a cohort exposed to, infected with or recovered from COVID-19 (not recorded which). This sequence joins TRBV5-4 and TRBJ1-2; D gene uncertain. Sequencing was performed on PBMCs or T cells enriched from blood (not recorded which). In nucleotides, the CDR3 is TGTGCCAGCAGCTTTAATGATGGCTACACCTTC. This sequence encodes CASSFNDGYTF.